This TCR beta chain was captured by sequencing in a study of naive and memory T cell subsets. Findings of the study overall: Potentially, T cell activation and differentiation skew this RNA-based measurement.

The CDR3 covers 15 residues. J gave up 4 bases and V 8 bases, and 8 bases lay outside the gene matches. This clonotype has ten or more counts. Its target is not known. Four PCR rounds used nested alpha and beta constant region primers plus the SP2 primer. MiXCR, run by TCRdb on the UMI-ligation and nested PCR reads, gives a single entry per CDR3 protein. The sample holds 30,000 to 35,000 distinct CDR3 sequences, about 6.2% seen once. Treatment specified: skin biopsy from PPD injection site in Mantoux-positive individual. TCR cDNA received a 3' ligated oligonucleotide that carried a UMI. Skin biopsies came from PPD injection sites in Mantoux-positive individuals.

The receptor was isolated from an adult in good health. The specimen comprised skin, sampled from a tuberculin skin test site. This chain joins TRBV12-3 or TRBV12-4 and TRBJ2-1; TRBD2 aligns across 10 bases. CDR3 in amino acids: CASRRASGSYNEQFF. CDR3 nucleotides: TGTGCCAGCCGGAGGGCTAGCGGGAGTTACAATGAGCAGTTCTTC.